The 14 T cell receptor beta chains in this list originate from one sample, sequenced in a study of shared clonotypes between healthy human individuals. The naive CD8 population came from CD45RO-negative cells selected for CCR7, without terminally differentiated effector memory CD45RA+ cells. The protocol was immunoSEQ multiplex PCR, while the TCRdb copy is restricted to in-frame clones and leaves out a portion. The sample consists of about 2.1 million clones, 85% to 95% of them appearing once. Input material: naive CD8+ T cells from PBMCs. The source of these receptors is a man aged 18 to 29 in good health. Some clones in this sample may be carry-over from other donors' samples.

V gene TRBV7-6 combines with J gene TRBJ2-3; TRBD2 is a possible D gene (5 bases). V lost 0 bases, J lost 1 base, and 5 bases lay in between. Looked up from germline, CDR1 is SGHVS and CDR2 is FNYEAQ. The CDR3 runs to 14 residues. The DNA for the CDR3 is TGTGCCAGCAGCTTAGCGCGGGGCACAGATACGCAGTATTTT. This translates into CASSLARGTDTQYF.

The rearrangement uses TRBV28 and TRBJ2-1; 9 bases fit TRBD1. The CDR3 length is 14 residues. The V gene end was trimmed by 7 bases and the J gene end by 3 bases; junction bases not matched to a gene: 4. Germline V CDR1 and CDR2: MDHEN, SYDVKM. CDR3 in DNA: TGTGCCAGCACGGCGGGACAGGGCTACAATGAGCAGTTCTTC. It is translated as CASTAGQGYNEQFF.

This chain connects TRBV27 to TRBJ2-2; D ambiguous. This CDR3 is 13 amino acids long. Per the germline V gene, CDR1 is MNHEY and CDR2 is SMNVEV (reference sequence). V lost 6 bases, J lost 6 bases, and 11 bases lay in between. CDR3 coding DNA: TGTGCCAGCAGCCCCCGGAGCGCCGGGGAGCTGTTTTTT. Amino acids: CASSPRSAGELFF.

Turning to this clone: Other nucleotide sequences in the sample specify the same CDR3. The rearrangement uses TRBV7-8 and TRBJ2-2, with TRBD1 as a possible D gene (5 bases). Germline V gene lookup returns CDR1 SGHVS and CDR2 FQNEAQ. This CDR3 has 14 residues. Trimming took off 5 bases at V and 0 bases at J, with 7 bases between the two ends. The CDR3 DNA sequence: TGTGCCAGCAGCCTGACAGCGAACACCGGGGAGCTGTTTTTT. This codes for CASSLTANTGELFF.

The chain uses TRBV9 and TRBJ2-1; 15 positions match TRBD2. V gave up 4 bases and J gave up 9 bases; unmatched junction bases: 8. There are 16 residues in the CDR3. The V gene's germline CDR1 is SGDLS and CDR2 YYNGEE. This CDR3 is CASSSGLAGGRGEQFF. DNA for the CDR3: TGTGCCAGCAGCTCCGGACTAGCGGGAGGGAGAGGTGAGCAGTTCTTC.

The CDR3 is CATGEAGLYEQYF. The CDR3 DNA follows: TGTGCCACAGGCGAAGCGGGATTATACGAGCAGTACTTC. The rearrangement joins TRBV27 to TRBJ2-7, with TRBD2 identical over 7 bases. Unmatched junction bases numbered 10, after V lost 10 bases and J lost 4 bases. CDR3 length: 13 residues. The germline gives CDR1 MNHEY, CDR2 SMNVEV (reference sequence).

J is TRBJ1-1 and V is TRBV27, with D tentatively TRBD1 (5 bases). V lost 3 bases and J 1 base, leaving 12 bases between the germline ends. The CDR3 contains 15 residues. The V gene's germline CDR1 is MNHEY and CDR2 SMNVEV (reference sequence). The DNA of the CDR3 is TGTGCCAGCAGTTTGGGTCCCAGGGCGAACACTGAAGCTTTCTTT. It is translated as CASSLGPRANTEAFF.

The rearrangement joins TRBV27 to TRBJ2-1; possible D gene TRBD2, 6 bases. The CDR3 consists of 16 residues. Germline CDR1 and CDR2: MNHEY and SMNVEV (reference sequence). Trimming pared 0 bases from V and 0 bases from J, leaving 9 bases between. The CDR3 protein is CASSLSLADSYNEQFF. The CDR3 nucleotides read TGTGCCAGCAGTTTATCACTAGCCGACTCCTACAATGAGCAGTTCTTC.

The J gene is TRBJ1-5, the V gene TRBV15, with 8 nucleotides matching TRBD1. CDR3 length: 17 amino acids. Germline V gives CDR1 LNHNV, CDR2 YYDKDF (reference sequence). The J segment lost 4 bases and the V segment lost 5 bases, leaving 13 bases of the junction unmatched. CDR3 protein: CATSSTGALTRNQPQHF. The CDR3 DNA reads TGTGCCACCAGCTCGACAGGGGCACTTACCAGAAATCAGCCCCAGCATTTT.

This chain joins TRBV27 and TRBJ2-5, with 11 bases aligning to TRBD1. The CDR3 runs 16 residues. The V and J ends lost 2 bases and 3 bases, in that order; junction bases with no gene match: 5. Germline V gene lookup returns CDR1 MNHEY and CDR2 SMNVEV (reference sequence). CDR3 protein: CASSLGPGQGEETQYF. For the CDR3, the DNA is TGTGCCAGCAGTTTAGGACCGGGACAGGGGGAAGAGACCCAGTACTTC.

V and J are TRBV28 and TRBJ2-2; no clear D gene. Germline V lookup: CDR1 MDHEN, CDR2 SYDVKM. The length of the CDR3 is 15 residues. The V end lost 5 bases, the J end lost 5 bases, and 15 bases lay between the germline ends. As DNA, the CDR3 is TGTGCCAGCAGTCCGACACCCGAAGGGACCGGGGAGCTGTTTTTT. Its protein is CASSPTPEGTGELFF.

This rearrangement joins TRBV15 to TRBJ2-7, with TRBD1 identical over 12 bases. The CDR3 runs to 15 residues. In germline, CDR1 is LNHNV, CDR2 YYDKDF (reference sequence). V gave up 4 bases and J gave up 7 bases; unmatched junction bases: 8. In DNA, the CDR3 is TGTGCCACCAGCACAACCGGGACAGGGGGCGTTGAGCAGTACTTC. Translated, it gives CATSTTGTGGVEQYF.

A note on this clone: Other DNA sequences within the sample encode an identical CDR3. The chain carries TRBV15 and TRBJ2-7; D call uncertain. Trimming shortened V by 3 bases and J by 0 bases, and 6 bases separated the two germline ends. CDR1 LNHNV and CDR2 YYDKDF come from the germline V gene (reference sequence). The CDR3 consists of 13 residues. The CDR3 reads CATSRGPSYEQYF. As DNA, the CDR3 is TGTGCCACCAGCAGGGGCCCCTCCTACGAGCAGTACTTC.

This sequence joins TRBV28 and TRBJ2-7, with 9 positions matching TRBD1. Germline assignment: CDR1 MDHEN and CDR2 SYDVKM. This CDR3 region has 13 residues. V shed 6 bases, J shed 7 bases, and the junction held 7 bases outside the gene matches. This CDR3 is CASSWTGAGEQYF. The CDR3 bases are TGTGCCAGCAGCTGGACAGGGGCCGGGGAGCAGTACTTC. Full variable domain (rest looked up from reference TRBV28 and TRBJ2-7): DVKVTQSSRYLVKRTGEKVFLECVQDMDHENMFWYRQDPGLGLRLIYFSYDVKMKEKGDIPEGYSVSREKKERFSLILESASTNQTSMYLCASSWTGAGEQYFGPGTRLTVT.